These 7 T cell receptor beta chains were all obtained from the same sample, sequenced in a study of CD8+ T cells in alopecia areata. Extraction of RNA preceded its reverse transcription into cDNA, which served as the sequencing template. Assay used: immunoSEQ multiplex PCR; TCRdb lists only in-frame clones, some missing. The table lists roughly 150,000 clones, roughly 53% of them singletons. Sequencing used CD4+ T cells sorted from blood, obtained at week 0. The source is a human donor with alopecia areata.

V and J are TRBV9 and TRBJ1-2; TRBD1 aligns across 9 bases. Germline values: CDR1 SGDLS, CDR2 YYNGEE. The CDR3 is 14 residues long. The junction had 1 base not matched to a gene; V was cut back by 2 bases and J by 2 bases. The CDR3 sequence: CASSVGTGNYGYTF. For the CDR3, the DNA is TGTGCCAGCAGCGTCGGGACAGGGAACTATGGCTACACCTTC.

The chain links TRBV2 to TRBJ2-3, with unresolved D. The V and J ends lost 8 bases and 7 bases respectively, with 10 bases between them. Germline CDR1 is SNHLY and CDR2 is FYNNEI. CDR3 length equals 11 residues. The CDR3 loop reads CASSAMNTQYF. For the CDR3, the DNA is TGTGCCAGCTCGGCCATGAATACGCAGTATTTT. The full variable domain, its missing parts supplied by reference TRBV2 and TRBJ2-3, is EPEVTQTPSHQVTQMGQEVILRCVPISNHLYFYWYRQILGQKVEFLVSFYNNEISEKSEIFDDQFSVERPDGSNFTLKIRSTKLEDSAMYFCASSAMNTQYFGPGTRLTVL.

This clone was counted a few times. This CDR3 is CASSGRASGANVLTF. CDR3 DNA: TGTGCCAGCAGCGGACGGGCCTCTGGGGCCAACGTCCTGACTTTC. The chain uses TRBV7-2 and TRBJ2-6, with unresolved D. This CDR3 is built from 15 residues. Looked up from germline, CDR1 is SGHTA and CDR2 is FQGNSA. V lost 5 bases, J lost 0 bases, and 8 bases lay in between.

The chain's CDR3 is CATSTEQGTTQYF. CDR3 bases: TGTGCCACCAGCACCGAACAGGGGACTACGCAGTATTTT. The chain has TRBV15 and TRBJ2-3, with 7 bases that match TRBD1. Losses at the gene ends were 4 bases for V and 8 bases for J; bases not matched to a gene: 6. In germline, CDR1 is LNHNV, CDR2 YYDKDF (reference sequence). The CDR3 has 13 amino acids.

The CDR3 spells CSVDDADREDYGYTF. CDR3 in DNA: TGCAGCGTTGATGACGCGGACAGGGAAGACTATGGCTACACCTTC. The rearrangement uses TRBV29-1 and TRBJ1-2, with 8 nucleotides matching TRBD1. In germline, CDR1 is SQVTM, CDR2 ANQGSEA. J was trimmed by 3 bases and V by 3 bases; bases with no gene match: 9. The CDR3 consists of 15 residues.

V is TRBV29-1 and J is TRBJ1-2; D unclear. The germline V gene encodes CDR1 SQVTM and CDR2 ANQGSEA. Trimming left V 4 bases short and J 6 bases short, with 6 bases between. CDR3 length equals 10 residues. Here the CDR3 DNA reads TGCAGCGTTGGCCAGGATGGCTACACCTTC. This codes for CSVGQDGYTF. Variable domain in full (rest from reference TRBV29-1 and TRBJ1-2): SAVISQKPSRDICQRGTSLTIQCQVDSQVTMMFWYRQQPGQSLTLIATANQGSEATYESGFVIDKFPISRPNLTFSTLTVSNMSPEDSSIYLCSVGQDGYTFGSGTRLTVV.

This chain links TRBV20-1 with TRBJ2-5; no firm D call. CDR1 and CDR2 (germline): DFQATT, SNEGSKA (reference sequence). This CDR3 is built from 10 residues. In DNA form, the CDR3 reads TGCTCTTTATGGAAAGAGACCCAGTACTTC. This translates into CSLWKETQYF.